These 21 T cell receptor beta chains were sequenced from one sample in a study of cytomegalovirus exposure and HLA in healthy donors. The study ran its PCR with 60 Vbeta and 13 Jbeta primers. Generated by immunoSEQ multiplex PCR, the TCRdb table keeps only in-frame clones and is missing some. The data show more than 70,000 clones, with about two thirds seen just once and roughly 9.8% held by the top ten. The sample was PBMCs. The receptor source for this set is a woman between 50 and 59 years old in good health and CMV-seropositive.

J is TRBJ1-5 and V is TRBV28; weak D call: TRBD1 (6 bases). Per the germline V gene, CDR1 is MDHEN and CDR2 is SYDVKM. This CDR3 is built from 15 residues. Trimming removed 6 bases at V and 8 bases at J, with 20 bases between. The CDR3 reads CASRSSGAGKEPQHF. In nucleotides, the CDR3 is TGTGCCAGCAGGTCCTCAGGGGCCGGGAAGGAGCCCCAGCATTTT.

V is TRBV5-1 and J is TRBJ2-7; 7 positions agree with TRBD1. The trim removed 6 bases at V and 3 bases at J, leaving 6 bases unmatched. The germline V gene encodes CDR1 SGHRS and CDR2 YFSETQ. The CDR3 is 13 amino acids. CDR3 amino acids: CASNPTGLYEQYF. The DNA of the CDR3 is TGCGCCAGCAACCCGACAGGGCTCTACGAGCAGTACTTC.

The CDR3 region is CASSLTGDDTQYF. The CDR3 DNA reads TGCGCCAGCAGCTTAACAGGGGACGACACGCAGTATTTT. V and J are TRBV5-1 and TRBJ2-3, with 7 bases fitting TRBD1. Germline V CDR1 and CDR2: SGHRS, YFSETQ. This CDR3 contains 13 residues. V gave up 2 bases and J gave up 9 bases; unmatched junction bases: 6. Using reference TRBV5-1 and TRBJ2-3 for the parts outside the CDR3, the full variable domain is KAGVTQTPRYLIKTRGQQVTLSCSPISGHRSVSWYQQTPGQGLQFLFEYFSETQRNKGNFPGRFSGRQFSNSRSEMNVSTLELGDSALYLCASSLTGDDTQYFGPGTRLTVL.

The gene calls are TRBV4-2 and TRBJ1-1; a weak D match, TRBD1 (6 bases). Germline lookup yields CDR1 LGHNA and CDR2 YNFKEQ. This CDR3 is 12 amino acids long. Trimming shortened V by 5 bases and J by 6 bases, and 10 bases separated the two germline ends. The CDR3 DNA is TGTGCCAGCAGCTCACAGGGATCTGAAGCTTTCTTT. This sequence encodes CASSSQGSEAFF.

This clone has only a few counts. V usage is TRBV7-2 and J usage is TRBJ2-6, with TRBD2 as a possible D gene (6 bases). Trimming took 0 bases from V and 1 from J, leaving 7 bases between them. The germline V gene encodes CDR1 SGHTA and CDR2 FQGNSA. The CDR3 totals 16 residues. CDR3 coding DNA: TGTGCCAGCAGCTTAGCAGGGAGGTCTGGGGCCAACGTCCTGACTTTC. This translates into CASSLAGRSGANVLTF.

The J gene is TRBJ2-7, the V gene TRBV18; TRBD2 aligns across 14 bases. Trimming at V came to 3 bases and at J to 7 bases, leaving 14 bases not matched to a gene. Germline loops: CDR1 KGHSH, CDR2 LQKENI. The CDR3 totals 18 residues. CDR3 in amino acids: CASSPGLAGGTLPLEQYF. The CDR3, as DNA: TGTGCCAGCTCACCCGGACTAGCGGGAGGAACCTTGCCGTTGGAGCAGTACTTC.

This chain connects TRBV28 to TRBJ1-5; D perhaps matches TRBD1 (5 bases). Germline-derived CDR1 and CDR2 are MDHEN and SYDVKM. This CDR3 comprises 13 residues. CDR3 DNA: TGTGCAACCGTGTCAGGGATCCATCAGCCCCAGCATTTT. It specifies CATVSGIHQPQHF.

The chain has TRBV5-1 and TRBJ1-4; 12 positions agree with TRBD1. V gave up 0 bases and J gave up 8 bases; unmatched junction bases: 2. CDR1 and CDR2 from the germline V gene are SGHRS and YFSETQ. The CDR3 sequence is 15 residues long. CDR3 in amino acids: CASSLAGTGGEKLFF. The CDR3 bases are TGCGCCAGCAGCTTGGCCGGGACAGGGGGCGAAAAACTGTTTTTT.

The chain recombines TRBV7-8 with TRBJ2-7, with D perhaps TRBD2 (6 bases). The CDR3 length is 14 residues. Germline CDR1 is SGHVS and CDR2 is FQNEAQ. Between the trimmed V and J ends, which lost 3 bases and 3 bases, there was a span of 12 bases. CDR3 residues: CASSFIGGSYEQYF. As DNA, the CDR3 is TGTGCCAGCAGCTTTATTGGGGGGAGCTACGAGCAGTACTTC. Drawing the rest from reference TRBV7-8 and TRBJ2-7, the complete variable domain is GAGVSQSPRYKVAKRGQDVALRCDPISGHVSLFWYQQALGQGPEFLTYFQNEAQLDKSGLPSDRFFAERPEGSVSTLKIQRTQQEDSAVYLCASSFIGGSYEQYFGPGTRLTVT.

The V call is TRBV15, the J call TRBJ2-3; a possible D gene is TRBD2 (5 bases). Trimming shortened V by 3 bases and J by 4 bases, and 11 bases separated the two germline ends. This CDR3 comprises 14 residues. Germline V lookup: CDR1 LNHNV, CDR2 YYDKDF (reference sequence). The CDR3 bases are TGTGCCACCAGCAGCGCCCTAGCCGCAGATACGCAGTATTTT. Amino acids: CATSSALAADTQYF.

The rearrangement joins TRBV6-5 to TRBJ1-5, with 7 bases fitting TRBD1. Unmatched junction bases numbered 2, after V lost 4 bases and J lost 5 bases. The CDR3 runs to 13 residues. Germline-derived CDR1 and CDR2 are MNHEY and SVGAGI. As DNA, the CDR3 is TGTGCCAGCAGTTGGGACAGAGATCAGCCCCAGCATTTT. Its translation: CASSWDRDQPQHF.

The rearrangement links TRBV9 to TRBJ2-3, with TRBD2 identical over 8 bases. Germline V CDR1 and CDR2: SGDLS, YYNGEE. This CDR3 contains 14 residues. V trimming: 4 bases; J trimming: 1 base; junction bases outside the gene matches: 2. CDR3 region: CASSMTSGTDTQYF. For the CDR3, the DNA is TGTGCCAGCAGCATGACTAGCGGCACAGATACGCAGTATTTT.

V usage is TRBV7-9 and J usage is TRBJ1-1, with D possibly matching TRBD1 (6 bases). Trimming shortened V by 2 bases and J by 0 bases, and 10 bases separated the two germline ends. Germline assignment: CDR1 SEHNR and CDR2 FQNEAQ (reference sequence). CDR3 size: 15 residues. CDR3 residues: CASSLRGGVNTEAFF. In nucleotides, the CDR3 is TGTGCCAGCAGCTTACGGGGGGGCGTGAACACTGAAGCTTTCTTT.

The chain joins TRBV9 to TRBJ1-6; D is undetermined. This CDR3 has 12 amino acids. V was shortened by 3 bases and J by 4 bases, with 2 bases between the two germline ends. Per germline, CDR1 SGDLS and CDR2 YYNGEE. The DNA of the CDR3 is TGTGCCAGCAGCGCTTATAATTCACCCCTCCACTTT. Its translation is CASSAYNSPLHF.

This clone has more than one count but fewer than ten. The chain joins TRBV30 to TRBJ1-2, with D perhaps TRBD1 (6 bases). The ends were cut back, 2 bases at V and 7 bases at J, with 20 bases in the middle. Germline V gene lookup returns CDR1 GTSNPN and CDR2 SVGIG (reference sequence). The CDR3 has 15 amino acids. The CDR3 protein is CAWSIGVPGASGYTF. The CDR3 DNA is TGTGCCTGGAGTATAGGCGTCCCAGGGGCTAGTGGCTACACCTTC.

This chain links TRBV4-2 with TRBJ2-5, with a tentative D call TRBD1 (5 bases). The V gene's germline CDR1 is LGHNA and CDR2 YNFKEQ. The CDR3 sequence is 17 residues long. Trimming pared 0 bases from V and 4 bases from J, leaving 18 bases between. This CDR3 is CASSQEFRTIRGETQYF. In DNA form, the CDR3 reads TGTGCCAGCAGCCAAGAATTTCGGACCATTAGGGGAGAGACCCAGTACTTC.

CDR3 protein: CASSAPLWGAGANVLTF. The CDR3 DNA is TGTGCCAGCAGTGCCCCCCTCTGGGGCGCTGGGGCCAACGTCCTGACTTTC. The rearrangement joins TRBV28 to TRBJ2-6; TRBD1 might be the D (5 bases). Trimming shortened V by 5 bases and J by 2 bases, and 16 bases separated the two germline ends. The CDR3 spans 17 residues. Germline loops: CDR1 MDHEN, CDR2 SYDVKM.

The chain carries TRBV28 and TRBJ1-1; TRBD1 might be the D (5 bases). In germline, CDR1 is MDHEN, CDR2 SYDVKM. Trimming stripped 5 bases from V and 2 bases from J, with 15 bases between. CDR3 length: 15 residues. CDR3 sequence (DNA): TGTGCCAGCAGTACCCAGACAGCTCCCAACACTGAAGCTTTCTTT. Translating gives CASSTQTAPNTEAFF.

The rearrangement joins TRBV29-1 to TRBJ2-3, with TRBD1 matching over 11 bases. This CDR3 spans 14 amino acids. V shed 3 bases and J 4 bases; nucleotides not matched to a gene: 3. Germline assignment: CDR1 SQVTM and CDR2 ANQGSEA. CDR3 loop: CSVDWTGGPDTQYF. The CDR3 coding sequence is TGCAGCGTTGACTGGACAGGGGGCCCAGATACGCAGTATTTT.

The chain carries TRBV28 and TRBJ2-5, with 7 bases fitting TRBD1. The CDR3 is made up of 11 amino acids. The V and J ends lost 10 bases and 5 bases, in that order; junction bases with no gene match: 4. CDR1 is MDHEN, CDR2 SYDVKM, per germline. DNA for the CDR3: TGTGCCATCCAGGGGGTTGAGACCCAGTACTTC. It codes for CAIQGVETQYF.

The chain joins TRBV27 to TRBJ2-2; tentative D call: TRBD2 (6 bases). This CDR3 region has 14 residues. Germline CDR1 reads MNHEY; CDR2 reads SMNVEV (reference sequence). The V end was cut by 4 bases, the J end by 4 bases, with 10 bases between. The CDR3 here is CASSWGRFTGELFF. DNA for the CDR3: TGTGCCAGCAGTTGGGGGAGGTTCACCGGGGAGCTGTTTTTT.